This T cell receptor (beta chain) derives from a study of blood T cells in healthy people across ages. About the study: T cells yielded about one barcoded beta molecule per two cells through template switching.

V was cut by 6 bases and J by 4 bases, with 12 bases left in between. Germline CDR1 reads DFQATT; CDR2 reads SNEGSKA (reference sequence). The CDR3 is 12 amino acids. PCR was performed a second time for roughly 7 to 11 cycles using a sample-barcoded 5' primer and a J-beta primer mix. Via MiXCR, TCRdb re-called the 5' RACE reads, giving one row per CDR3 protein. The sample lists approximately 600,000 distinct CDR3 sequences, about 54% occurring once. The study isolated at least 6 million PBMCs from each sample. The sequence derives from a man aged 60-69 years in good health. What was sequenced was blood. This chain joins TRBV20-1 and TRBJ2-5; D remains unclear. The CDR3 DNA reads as TGCAGTGCCACGACCTATTTAGAGACCCAGTACTTC. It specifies CSATTYLETQYF.